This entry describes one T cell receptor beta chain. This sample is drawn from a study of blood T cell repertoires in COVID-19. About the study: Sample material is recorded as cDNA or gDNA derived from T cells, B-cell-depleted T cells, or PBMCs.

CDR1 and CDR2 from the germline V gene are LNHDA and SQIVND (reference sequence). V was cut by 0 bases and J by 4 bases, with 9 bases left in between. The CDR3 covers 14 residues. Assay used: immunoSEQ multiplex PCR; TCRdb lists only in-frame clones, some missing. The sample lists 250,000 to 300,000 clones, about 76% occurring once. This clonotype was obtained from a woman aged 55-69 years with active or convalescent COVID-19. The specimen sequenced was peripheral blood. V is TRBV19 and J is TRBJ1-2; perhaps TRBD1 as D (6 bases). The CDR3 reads CASSIETGLYGYTF. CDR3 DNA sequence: TGTGCCAGTAGTATAGAAACAGGGCTCTATGGCTACACCTTC.